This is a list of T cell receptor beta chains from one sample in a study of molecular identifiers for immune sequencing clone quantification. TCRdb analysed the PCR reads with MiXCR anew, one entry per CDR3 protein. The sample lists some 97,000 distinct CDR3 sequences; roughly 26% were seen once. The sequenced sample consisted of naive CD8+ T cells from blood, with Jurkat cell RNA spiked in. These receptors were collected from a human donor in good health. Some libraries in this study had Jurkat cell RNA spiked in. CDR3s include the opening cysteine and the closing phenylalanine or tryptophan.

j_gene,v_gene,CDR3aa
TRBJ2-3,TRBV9,CASSPWRDSTDTQYF
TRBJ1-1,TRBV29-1,CSARQGSYTEAFF
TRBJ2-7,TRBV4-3,CASSQDDSPYEQYF
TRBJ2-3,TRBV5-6,CASSLAWGTASTDTQYF
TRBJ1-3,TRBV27,CASSLRSAGNTIYF
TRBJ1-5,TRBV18,CASSTTFGDWFSNQPQHF
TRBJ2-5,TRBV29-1,CSVWGSSLETQYF
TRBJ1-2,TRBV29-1,CSVEGGVNYGYTF
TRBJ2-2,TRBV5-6,CASSLLNTGELFF
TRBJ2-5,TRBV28,CASRGTAYGGTQYF
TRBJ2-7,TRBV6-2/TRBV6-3,CASSRGQGYEQYF